Listed below are T cell receptor beta chains from one sample, sequenced in a study of CD8 T cells in Susac syndrome. TCRdb analysed the immunoSEQ multiplex PCR reads with MiXCR anew, one entry per CDR3 protein. The profile shows thousands of distinct CDR3 sequences, around 63% of them singletons. Sequences were obtained from CD8+ TEMRA cells from PBMCs. The source of these receptors is a human donor with Susac syndrome. The CDR3 runs from the conserved cysteine through the conserved F or W. The D gene is left open where the match is weak. The listing skips clone size in some rows; elsewhere it reads once, few, many or a size class.

CASSPGPTNEKLFF TGTGCCAGCAGCCCAGGACCAACTAATGAAAAACTGTTTTTT . TRBJ1-4 few TRBV7-2
CASSVGDEQFF TGTGCCAGCAGTGTAGGGGATGAGCAGTTCTTC . TRBJ2-1 . TRBV25-1
CASCLEGQGLGDTQYF TGTGCGAGCTGCTTAGAGGGACAGGGATTGGGAGATACGCAGTATTTT TRBD1 TRBJ2-3 . TRBV5-4
CASSEGGQIHTSEQFF TGTGCCAGCAGCGAAGGGGGCCAAATCCATACGAGTGAGCAGTTCTTC TRBD1 TRBJ2-1 few TRBV7-8
CASSQEFIDSYNEQFF TGCGCCAGCAGCCAAGAATTCATCGACTCCTACAATGAGCAGTTCTTC . TRBJ2-1 few TRBV4-3
CASSLKQRPDTQYF TGTGCCAGCAGCTTAAAACAGCGACCAGATACGCAGTATTTT . TRBJ2-3 . TRBV7-8
CASSLGGSLMGYTF TGTGCCAGCAGCTTAGGGGGAAGTCTAATGGGCTACACCTTC . TRBJ1-2 . TRBV11-2
CASVAGDYGYTF TGTGCCAGCGTCGCAGGCGACTATGGCTACACCTTC . TRBJ1-2 . TRBV6-6
CASSYKAETEAFF TGTGCCAGCAGTTACAAGGCCGAGACTGAAGCTTTCTTT . TRBJ1-1 . TRBV6-5
CSASSGGNVVGELFF TGCAGTGCTAGCAGCGGGGGGAACGTGGTCGGGGAGCTGTTTTTT TRBD2 TRBJ2-2 few TRBV20-1
CASRPGQESTEVFF TGTGCCAGCAGACCAGGACAGGAGAGCACTGAAGTTTTCTTT TRBD1 TRBJ1-1 . TRBV6-5
CASSQASGGGGELFF TGTGCCAGCAGCCAAGCGTCGGGAGGCGGCGGGGAGCTGTTTTTT TRBD2 TRBJ2-2 . TRBV4-2
CASSLSRGGRYSYEQYF TGTGCCAGCAGTTTATCGCGCGGCGGGAGGTACTCCTACGAGCAGTACTTC TRBD2 TRBJ2-7 . TRBV27
CATSDLTDRFEEKLFF TGTGCCACCAGTGATTTAACCGACAGATTCGAGGAAAAACTGTTTTTT . TRBJ1-4 . TRBV24-1
CASSLSKGPGSNGYTF TGTGCCAGCAGTTTATCGAAGGGGCCGGGATCGAATGGCTACACCTTC . TRBJ1-2 . TRBV27